This T cell receptor (beta chain) was found in a study of blood T cell repertoires in COVID-19. Study as a whole: Samples taken during acute and convalescent COVID-19 were collected in the United States, Italy and Spain. Sources were T cells, B-cell-depleted T cells, or PBMCs; the material itself was cDNA or gDNA.

Original processing notes: Amplifying reference gene primers gave estimates of nucleated cell counts. The method was immunoSEQ multiplex PCR; TCRdb's version includes in-frame clones alone and lacks a portion of them. That table supplies the V and J calls and clone size; D and trimming were determined from the DNA. Of some 31,000 clones in the sample, around 86% were seen once. Germline CDR1 SGHRS, CDR2 YFSETQ. The CDR3 is 18 residues long. V was cut by 0 bases and J by 9 bases, with 27 bases left in between. The J gene is TRBJ1-1, the V gene TRBV5-1; TRBD1 is a possible D gene (5 bases). This receptor was obtained from a woman aged 60 to 75 with active COVID-19. The sequenced sample consisted of peripheral blood. The CDR3 nucleotides are TGCGCCAGCAGCTTGGAGGCTCGCGGGGGGTTACCTGGGAGAAAAGCTTTCTTT. Protein product: CASSLEARGGLPGRKAFF.